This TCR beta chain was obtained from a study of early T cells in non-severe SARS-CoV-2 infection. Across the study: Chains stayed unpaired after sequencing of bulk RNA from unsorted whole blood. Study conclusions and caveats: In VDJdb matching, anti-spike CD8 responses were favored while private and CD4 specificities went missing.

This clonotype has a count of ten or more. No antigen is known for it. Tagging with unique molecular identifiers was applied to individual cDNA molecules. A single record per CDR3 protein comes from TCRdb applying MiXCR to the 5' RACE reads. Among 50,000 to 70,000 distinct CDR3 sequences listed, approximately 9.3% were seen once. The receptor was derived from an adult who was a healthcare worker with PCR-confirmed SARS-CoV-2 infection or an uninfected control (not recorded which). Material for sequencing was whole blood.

The CDR3 here is CASSSNLAGTSGSIYNEQFF. As DNA, the CDR3 is TGTGCCAGCAGCTCAAACCTAGCCGGGACTAGCGGGAGTATCTACAATGAGCAGTTCTTC. The chain employs TRBV9 and TRBJ2-1; 14 bases are shared with TRBD2. V lost 4 bases to trimming and J lost 3 bases; unmatched junction nucleotides: 15. Germline assignment: CDR1 SGDLS and CDR2 YYNGEE. This CDR3 has 20 residues. Filled out from reference TRBV9 and TRBJ2-1, the complete variable domain reads DSGVTQTPKHLITATGQRVTLRCSPRSGDLSVYWYQQSLDQGLQFLIQYYNGEERAKGNILERFSAQQFPDLHSELNLSSLELGDSALYFCASSSNLAGTSGSIYNEQFFGPGTRLTVL.